The clone carrying this T cell receptor (beta chain) was recorded a few times. MiXCR, applied by TCRdb to the reads, yields one record per CDR3 protein. This sample has 300,000 to 400,000 distinct CDR3 sequences, with 15% to 20% found just once. These data originate in a study of T cell repertoires in cytomegalovirus infection. V was clipped by 10 bases and J by 7 bases; unmatched bases: 15. The CDR3 sequence is 15 residues long. Germline V gene data show CDR1 as ENHRY and CDR2 as SYGVKD. The V call is TRBV10-3, the J call TRBJ1-3; 8 nucleotides agree with TRBD1. Sequencing input: PBMCs. This receptor was obtained from a human donor in good health (CMV status not recorded). Some clones in this sample may be carry-over from other donors' samples. In nucleotides, the CDR3 is TGTGCCACTGGTGATTTCGACAGGGGACGGAACACCATATATTTT. Translation: CATGDFDRGRNTIYF.